Listed below are T cell receptor beta chains from one sample, sequenced in a study of CD8 T cells in ankylosing spondylitis. TCRdb reprocessed the 5' RACE reads with MiXCR, giving one entry per CDR3 protein. The data hold fewer than 550,000 distinct CDR3 sequences, with under 5.5% observed a single time. Material: blood, either unsorted or a sorted T cell fraction (not recorded which). All receptors derive from a male donor with ankylosing spondylitis. The CDR3 runs from the conserved cysteine through the conserved F or W. D genes are given only for firm matches. A row's size may be missing; if present it is once, few, many or a size class.

D: -
J: TRBJ1-4
size: many
V: TRBV12-3/TRBV12-4
CDR3: CASSKVQGVEKLFF
DNA: TGTGCCAGCAGTAAGGTACAGGGAGTCGAAAAACTGTTTTTT

D: TRBD1
J: TRBJ2-1
size: few
V: TRBV24-1
CDR3: CATRDRGKGLVNEQFF
DNA: TGTGCCACCAGGGACAGGGGAAAGGGATTGGTTAATGAGCAGTTCTTC

D: TRBD2
J: TRBJ2-3
size: many
V: TRBV5-1
CDR3: CASSLELAGDTDTQYF
DNA: TGCGCCAGCAGCTTGGAACTAGCGGGGGACACAGATACGCAGTATTTT

D: -
J: TRBJ2-5
size: many
V: TRBV4-3
CDR3: CASSQDVPGAIQETQYF
DNA: TGCGCCAGCAGCCAAGATGTCCCGGGGGCAATCCAAGAGACCCAGTACTTC

D: -
J: TRBJ1-1
size: many
V: TRBV25-1
CDR3: CASSPHSTVQVEAFF
DNA: TGTGCCAGCAGTCCGCATTCGACGGTTCAGGTTGAAGCTTTCTTT

D: -
J: TRBJ1-2
size: many
V: TRBV29-1
CDR3: CSVHQPRGNYGYTF
DNA: TGCAGCGTTCACCAACCTCGGGGCAACTATGGCTACACCTTC

D: -
J: TRBJ2-1
size: -
V: TRBV28
CDR3: CASRAPRGYLQFF
DNA: TGTGCCAGCAGGGCTCCCCGGGGGTATCTGCAGTTCTTC

D: TRBD2
J: TRBJ2-3
size: many
V: TRBV29-1
CDR3: CSVEGTSGANTQYF
DNA: TGCAGCGTTGAAGGGACTAGCGGGGCGAATACGCAGTATTTT

D: -
J: TRBJ2-1
size: many
V: TRBV4-3
CDR3: CASSQSGTAISSYNEQFF
DNA: TGCGCCAGCAGCCAATCCGGGACCGCTATCAGCTCCTACAATGAGCAGTTCTTC

D: -
J: TRBJ2-6
size: few
V: TRBV7-9
CDR3: CASSLTVSGANVLTF
DNA: TGTGCCAGCAGCTTGACAGTCTCTGGGGCCAACGTCCTGACTTTC

D: TRBD2
J: TRBJ2-3
size: many
V: TRBV10-3
CDR3: CAISGFGSGSTTDTQYF
DNA: TGTGCCATCAGTGGGTTTGGGAGCGGGAGTACCACAGATACGCAGTATTTT

D: TRBD2
J: TRBJ2-1
size: many
V: TRBV7-6
CDR3: CASSLALTWGTSGDNEQFF
DNA: TGTGCCAGCAGCTTAGCTTTGACCTGGGGGACTAGCGGTGACAATGAGCAGTTCTTC

D: -
J: TRBJ2-7
size: few
V: TRBV6-1
CDR3: CASSANRGFYEQYF
DNA: TGTGCCAGCAGTGCTAACCGTGGATTCTACGAGCAGTACTTC

D: TRBD2
J: TRBJ2-7
size: many
V: TRBV29-1
CDR3: CSVLGLASTYEQYF
DNA: TGCAGCGTGCTGGGACTAGCGTCAACCTACGAGCAGTACTTC

D: TRBD2
J: TRBJ2-7
size: -
V: TRBV20-1
CDR3: CSANGGLAGEQYF
DNA: TGCAGTGCAAATGGGGGACTAGCGGGGGAGCAGTACTTC

D: TRBD2
J: TRBJ2-3
size: many
V: TRBV4-3
CDR3: CASSQNPGTSGRTDTQYF
DNA: TGCGCCAGCAGCCAAAATCCCGGGACTAGCGGGCGTACAGATACGCAGTATTTT

D: TRBD2
J: TRBJ2-3
size: -
V: TRBV6-5
CDR3: CASSYTGTSGTDTQYF
DNA: TGTGCCAGCAGCTATACCGGGACTAGCGGCACAGATACGCAGTATTTT

D: -
J: TRBJ2-7
size: few
V: TRBV5-1
CDR3: CASSWRQGGDEQYF
DNA: TGCGCCAGCAGCTGGCGACAGGGAGGCGACGAGCAGTACTTC

D: -
J: TRBJ1-1
size: many
V: TRBV6-6
CDR3: CASSYGDTEAFF
DNA: TGTGCCAGCAGTTACGGGGACACTGAAGCTTTCTTT

D: -
J: TRBJ2-6
size: many
V: TRBV12-3/TRBV12-4
CDR3: CASSLVGANVLTF
DNA: TGTGCCAGCAGTTTGGTTGGGGCCAACGTCCTGACTTTC

D: -
J: TRBJ1-1
size: many
V: TRBV4-1
CDR3: CASSQDLASEQPEAFF
DNA: TGCGCCAGCAGCCAAGATCTTGCCAGCGAACAACCTGAAGCTTTCTTT

D: -
J: TRBJ1-1
size: few
V: TRBV5-1
CDR3: CASSPRSQNFEAFF
DNA: TGCGCCAGCAGCCCCCGGTCCCAGAACTTTGAAGCTTTCTTT